The T cell receptor (beta chain) described here comes from a study of blood T cell repertoires in COVID-19. About the research overall: Researchers got acute and convalescent COVID-19 samples from the United States, Italy and Spain. In each case, the material was cDNA or gDNA derived from T cells, B-cell-depleted T cells, or PBMCs.

The CDR3 consists of 13 residues. Germline values: CDR1 MDHEN, CDR2 SYDVKM. The junction had 5 bases not matched to a gene; V was cut back by 5 bases and J by 8 bases. Original methodology: From reference gene primer amplification, estimates of nucleated cell counts were derived. Clones were sequenced by immunoSEQ multiplex PCR, and TCRdb holds only the in-frame ones, with some missing. Clone size and the V and J calls come from that table; the DNA yielded D and trimming. This repertoire shows approximately 160,000 clones, 84% found once; its top ten account for over 12%. The V gene is TRBV28, the J gene TRBJ1-1; 10 nucleotides agree with TRBD1. The clonotype comes from a man between 18 and 29 years old with active or convalescent COVID-19. The specimen was peripheral blood. CDR3 sequence reads: CASSPRTGGEAFF. CDR3 DNA: TGTGCCAGCAGTCCAAGGACAGGGGGGGAAGCTTTCTTT.